This T cell receptor (beta chain) was found in a study of glioma-infiltrating T cells. Using RNA template, CDR3s of TCR alpha and beta were amplified with iRepertoire arm-PCR. For one-step reverse transcription and amplification, 100-400 ng of tissue mRNA or PBMC total RNA was used. In TCRdb, the multiplex PCR reads were re-called with MiXCR into one record per CDR3 protein. The data contain some 190,000 distinct CDR3 sequences, 25% to 35% of them singletons. Study-wide results and limits: Only very few CDR3 sequences appeared in both tissue and blood. Above-expected tissue-blood divergence occurred in all gliomas, most in low-grade ones.

This clonotype was seen repeatedly, ten times or more. Its antigen is not known. Material for sequencing was glioma tissue, nonneoplastic brain tissue, or PBMCs (not recorded which). This sequence was found in a human donor with low-grade glioma or glioblastoma, undergoing nonglioma brain surgery, or in good health (not recorded which).

This CDR3 is CSAREYSNQPQHF. The CDR3 DNA is TGCAGTGCTAGAGAGTATAGCAATCAGCCCCAGCATTTT. V gene TRBV20-1 combines with J gene TRBJ1-5; no clear D. CDR1 DFQATT and CDR2 SNEGSKA come from the germline V gene (reference sequence). Trimming took off 0 bases at V and 0 bases at J, with 3 bases between the two ends. CDR3 length: 13 residues.